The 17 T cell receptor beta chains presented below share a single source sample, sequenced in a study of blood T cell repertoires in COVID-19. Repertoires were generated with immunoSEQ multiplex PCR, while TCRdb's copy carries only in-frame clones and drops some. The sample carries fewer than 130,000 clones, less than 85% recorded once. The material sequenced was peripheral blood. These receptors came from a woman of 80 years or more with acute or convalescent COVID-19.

CDR3: CASSSGTYTGELFF. As DNA, the CDR3 is TGCGCCAGCAGCTCCGGGACATACACCGGGGAGCTGTTTTTT. The rearrangement uses TRBV5-1 and TRBJ2-2; D is possibly TRBD1 (6 bases). Germline values: CDR1 SGHRS, CDR2 YFSETQ. Trimming pared 3 bases from V and 3 bases from J, leaving 9 bases between. This CDR3 comprises 14 residues.

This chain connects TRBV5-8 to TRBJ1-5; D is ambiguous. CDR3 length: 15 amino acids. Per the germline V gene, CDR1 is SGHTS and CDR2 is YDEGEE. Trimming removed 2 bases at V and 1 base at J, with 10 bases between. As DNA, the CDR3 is TGTGCCAGCAGCTTAGGGAGGTTAAGCAATCAGCCCCAGCATTTT. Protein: CASSLGRLSNQPQHF.

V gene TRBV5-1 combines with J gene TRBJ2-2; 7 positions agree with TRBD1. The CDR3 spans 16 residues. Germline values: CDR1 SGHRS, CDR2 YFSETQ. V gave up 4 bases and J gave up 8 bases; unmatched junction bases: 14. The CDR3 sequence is CASSPGQAVRIGELFF. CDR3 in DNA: TGCGCCAGCAGCCCCGGACAGGCGGTGAGAATAGGGGAGCTGTTTTTT.

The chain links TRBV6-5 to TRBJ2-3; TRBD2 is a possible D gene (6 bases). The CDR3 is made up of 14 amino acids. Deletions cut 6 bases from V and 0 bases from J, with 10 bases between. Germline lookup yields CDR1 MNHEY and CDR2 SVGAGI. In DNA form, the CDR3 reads TGTGCCAGCAGCCCCGGGGGTAGCACAGATACGCAGTATTTT. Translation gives CASSPGGSTDTQYF.

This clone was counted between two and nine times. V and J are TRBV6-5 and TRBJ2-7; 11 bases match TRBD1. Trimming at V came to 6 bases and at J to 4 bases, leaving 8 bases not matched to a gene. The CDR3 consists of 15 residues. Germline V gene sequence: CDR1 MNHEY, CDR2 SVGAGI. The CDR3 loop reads CASRTYGQGAYEQYF. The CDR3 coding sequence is TGTGCCAGCAGGACGTACGGACAGGGGGCTTACGAGCAGTACTTC.

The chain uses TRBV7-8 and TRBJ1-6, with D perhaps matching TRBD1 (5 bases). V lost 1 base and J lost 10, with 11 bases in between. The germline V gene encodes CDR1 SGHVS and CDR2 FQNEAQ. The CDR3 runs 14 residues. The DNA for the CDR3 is TGTGCCAGCAGCTTAGGATCAGGGAAGTCACCCCTCCACTTT. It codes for CASSLGSGKSPLHF.

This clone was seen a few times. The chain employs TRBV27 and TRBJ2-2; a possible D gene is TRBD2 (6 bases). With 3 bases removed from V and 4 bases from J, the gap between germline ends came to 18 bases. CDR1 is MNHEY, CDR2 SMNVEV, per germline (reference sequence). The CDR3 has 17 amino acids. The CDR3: CASSFRVAVDVTGELFF. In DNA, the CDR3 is TGTGCCAGCAGTTTCCGGGTAGCGGTGGATGTCACCGGGGAGCTGTTTTTT.

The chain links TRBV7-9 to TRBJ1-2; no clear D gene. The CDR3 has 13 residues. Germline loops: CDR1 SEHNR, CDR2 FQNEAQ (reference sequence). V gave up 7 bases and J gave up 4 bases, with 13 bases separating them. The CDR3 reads CASNAGSTYGYTF. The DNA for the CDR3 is TGTGCCAGCAACGCTGGGAGTACCTATGGCTACACCTTC.

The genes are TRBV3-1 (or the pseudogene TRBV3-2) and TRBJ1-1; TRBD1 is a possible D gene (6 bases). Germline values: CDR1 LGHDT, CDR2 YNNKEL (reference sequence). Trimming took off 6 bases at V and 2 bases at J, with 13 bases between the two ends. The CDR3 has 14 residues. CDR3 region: CASRKRGTNTEAFF. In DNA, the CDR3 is TGTGCCAGCAGGAAAAGGGGGACCAACACTGAAGCTTTCTTT.

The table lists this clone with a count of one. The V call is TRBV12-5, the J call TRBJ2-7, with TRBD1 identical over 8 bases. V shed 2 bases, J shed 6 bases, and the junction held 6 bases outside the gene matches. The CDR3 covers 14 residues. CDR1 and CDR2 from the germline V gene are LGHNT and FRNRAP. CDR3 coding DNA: TGTGCTAGTGGTTTGCGCGGGACAGGAGTCGAGCAGTACTTC. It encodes CASGLRGTGVEQYF.

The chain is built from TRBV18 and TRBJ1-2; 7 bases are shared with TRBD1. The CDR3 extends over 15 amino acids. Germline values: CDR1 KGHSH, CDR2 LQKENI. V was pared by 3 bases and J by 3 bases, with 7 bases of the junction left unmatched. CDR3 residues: CASSPTGEEYYGYTF. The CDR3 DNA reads TGTGCCAGCTCACCTACAGGGGAGGAGTACTATGGCTACACCTTC.

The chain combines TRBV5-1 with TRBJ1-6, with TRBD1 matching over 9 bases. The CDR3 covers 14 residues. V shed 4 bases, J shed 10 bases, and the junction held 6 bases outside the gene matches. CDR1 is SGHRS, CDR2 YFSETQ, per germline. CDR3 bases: TGCGCCAGCAGCAGGGGACAGGGAGAATCACCCCTCCACTTT. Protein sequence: CASSRGQGESPLHF.

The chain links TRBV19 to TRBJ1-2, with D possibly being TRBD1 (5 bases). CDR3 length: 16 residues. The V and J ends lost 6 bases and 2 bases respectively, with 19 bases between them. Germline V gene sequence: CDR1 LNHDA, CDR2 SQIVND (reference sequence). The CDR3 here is CASSMTATKLNYGYTF. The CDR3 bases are TGTGCCAGTAGCATGACAGCCACCAAACTAAACTATGGCTACACCTTC. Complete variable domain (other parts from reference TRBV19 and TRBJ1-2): DGGITQSPKYLFRKEGQNVTLSCEQNLNHDAMYWYRQDPGQGLRLIYYSQIVNDFQKGDIAEGYSVSREKKESFPLTVTSAQKNPTAFYLCASSMTATKLNYGYTFGSGTRLTVV.

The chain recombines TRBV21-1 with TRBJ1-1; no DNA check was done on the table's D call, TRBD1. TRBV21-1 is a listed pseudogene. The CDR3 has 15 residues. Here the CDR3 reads CASITTGQGFSEAFF. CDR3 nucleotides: TGTGCCAGCATCACAACGGGACAGGGCTTCTCTGAAGCTTTCTTT.

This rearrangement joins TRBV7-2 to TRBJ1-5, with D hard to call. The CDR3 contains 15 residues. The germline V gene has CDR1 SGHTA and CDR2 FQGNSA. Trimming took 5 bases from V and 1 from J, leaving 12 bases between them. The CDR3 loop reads CASSPRGASNQPQHF. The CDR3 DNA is TGTGCCAGCAGCCCCCGCGGAGCCAGCAATCAGCCCCAGCATTTT. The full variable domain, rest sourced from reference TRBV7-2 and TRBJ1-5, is GAGVSQSPSNKVTEKGKDVELRCDPISGHTALYWYRQSLGQGLEFLIYFQGNSAPDKSGLPSDRFSAERTGGSVSTLTIQRTQQEDSAVYLCASSPRGASNQPQHFGDGTRLSIL.

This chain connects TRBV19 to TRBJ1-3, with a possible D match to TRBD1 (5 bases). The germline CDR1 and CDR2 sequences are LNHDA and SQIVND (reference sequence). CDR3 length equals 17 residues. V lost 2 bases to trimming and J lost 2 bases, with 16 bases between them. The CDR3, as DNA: TGTGCCAGTAGTATACTGGCCCAGGGTAGGACTGGAAACACCATATATTTT. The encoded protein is CASSILAQGRTGNTIYF.

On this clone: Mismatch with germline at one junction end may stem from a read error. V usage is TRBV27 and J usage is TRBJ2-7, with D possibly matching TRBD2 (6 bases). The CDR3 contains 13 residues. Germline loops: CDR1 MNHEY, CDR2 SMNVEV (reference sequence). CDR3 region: CASSLLAHKWGDF. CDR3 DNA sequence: TGTGCCAGCAGTTTACTGGCTCACAAATGGGGGGACTTC.